These T cell receptor beta chains were read from a single sample in a study of OX40 agonist ivuxolimab in advanced cancers. Produced via immunoSEQ multiplex PCR; TCRdb's table is partial and in-frame only. The data hold tens of thousands of clones, with about 88% observed a single time. Sequencing was performed on CD4+ or CD8+ T cells sorted from blood, taken in a trial of the OX40 agonist ivuxolimab. All receptors come from an adult with an advanced solid tumor such as melanoma, head and neck, liver or kidney cancer. The conserved cysteine and the conserved F or W are not part of the CDR3 here. The order of the fields is J gene, CDR3 length, V gene, CDR3 protein.

J: TRBJ2-2; length: 18; V: TRBV4-1; CDR3: ASSQGISGGAGVDTGELF
J: TRBJ1-2; length: 12; V: TRBV21-1; CDR3: ASSRAEGSYGYT
J: TRBJ2-5; length: 11; V: TRBV2; CDR3: ASREGLMETQY
J: TRBJ2-3; length: 10; V: TRBV2; CDR3: ATSGGTDTQY
J: TRBJ2-1; length: 16; V: TRBV7-8; CDR3: ASKTGLAGGPTYNEQF
J: TRBJ2-7; length: 12; V: TRBV7-3; CDR3: ASSLMAVSDEQY
J: TRBJ2-7; length: 10; V: TRBV6-5; CDR3: ASSSSGGEQY
J: TRBJ1-3; length: 14; V: TRBV7-2; CDR3: ASSLAGQGAGDTIY
J: TRBJ2-7; length: 10; V: TRBV5-8; CDR3: ATGQNLYEQY
J: TRBJ2-1; length: 15; V: TRBV6-1; CDR3: ASSEGGGFRWLDEQF
J: TRBJ2-7; length: 12; V: TRBV7-9; CDR3: ASSSFGGPGEQY
J: TRBJ1-2; length: 14; V: TRBV27; CDR3: ASSSPTNPFNYGYT
J: TRBJ2-3; length: 14; V: TRBV6-4; CDR3: ASSGVGGSSTDTQY
J: TRBJ1-5; length: 13; V: TRBV5-1; CDR3: ASSLQGRMDQPQH
J: TRBJ2-5; length: 14; V: TRBV7-3; CDR3: ASSLTPGPPGETQY
J: TRBJ1-2; length: 11; V: TRBV7-9; CDR3: ASSPPGAGHYT
J: TRBJ1-6; length: 15; V: TRBV5-6; CDR3: ASSLGTRVSYNSPLH
J: TRBJ1-1; length: 14; V: TRBV27; CDR3: ASSPIGQGLKNEAF
J: TRBJ2-3; length: 13; V: TRBV6-4; CDR3: ASSDTGGRTDTQY
J: TRBJ1-4; length: 14; V: TRBV5-4; CDR3: ASSQEIDRGFGKLF
J: TRBJ1-1; length: 12; V: TRBV5-1; CDR3: ASSPGTGGVSAF
J: TRBJ1-1; length: 11; V: TRBV27; CDR3: ASRVDIGTEAF
J: TRBJ2-3; length: 14; V: TRBV11-2; CDR3: ASSFILGGVGDTQY
J: TRBJ1-1; length: 12; V: TRBV7-8; CDR3: ASSLTDTNTEAF
J: TRBJ1-3; length: 13; V: TRBV5-1; CDR3: ASSLEGSQGNTIY
J: TRBJ2-5; length: 12; V: TRBV6-5; CDR3: ASRRGVGSETQY
J: TRBJ2-6; length: 15; V: TRBV5-6; CDR3: ASSLGFTRAGANVLT
J: TRBJ2-7; length: 13; V: TRBV6-1; CDR3: ASSDGIEFSYEQY
J: TRBJ2-3; length: 14; V: TRBV5-4; CDR3: ASSFRLGGQSDTQY
J: TRBJ1-1; length: 11; V: TRBV10-1; CDR3: ASSEYGDAEAF
J: TRBJ2-7; length: 13; V: TRBV5-4; CDR3: ASSAPRTGGYEQY
J: TRBJ2-7; length: 12; V: TRBV11-2; CDR3: ASSWGPSSYEQY
J: TRBJ2-1; length: 11; V: TRBV27; CDR3: ASSLSGNNEQF
J: TRBJ1-1; length: 13; V: TRBV5-1; CDR3: ASSPATGLNTEAF
J: TRBJ1-4; length: 13; V: TRBV5-1; CDR3: ASSFDRRHEEKLF
J: TRBJ2-2; length: 14; V: TRBV9; CDR3: ASSVGPEYDTGELF
J: TRBJ1-4; length: 12; V: TRBV5-1; CDR3: ASSLGGPNEKLF
J: TRBJ1-5; length: 13; V: TRBV27; CDR3: ASSLWATGDQPQH
J: TRBJ1-2; length: 12; V: TRBV25-1; CDR3: ASSEQPPREGYT
J: TRBJ2-5; length: 13; V: TRBV5-1; CDR3: ASSLGSSGGETQY
J: TRBJ2-5; length: 14; V: TRBV9; CDR3: ASSVSGGAGQETQY
J: TRBJ2-7; length: 13; V: TRBV6-6; CDR3: ASSYGNRGSGEQY
J: TRBJ1-2; length: 11; V: TRBV7-3; CDR3: ASSLTVRSGYT
J: TRBJ2-3; length: 13; V: TRBV7-8; CDR3: ASSFQGASTDTQY
J: TRBJ1-2; length: 10; V: TRBV29-1; CDR3: SVGANIYGYT
J: TRBJ1-6; length: 12; V: TRBV4-3; CDR3: ASSQVGRQSPLH
J: TRBJ1-2; length: 13; V: TRBV18; CDR3: ASSPGPDSLEGYT
J: TRBJ2-6; length: 12; V: TRBV29-1; CDR3: SVARASGANVLT
J: TRBJ2-6; length: 14; V: TRBV4-2; CDR3: ASSRADYSGANVLT
J: TRBJ1-2; length: 11; V: TRBV7-2; CDR3: ASSRTGAYGYT
J: TRBJ1-1; length: 11; V: TRBV5-1; CDR3: ASSPGTGGEAF
J: TRBJ1-5; length: 12; V: TRBV18; CDR3: ASSLPLINQPQH
J: TRBJ1-1; length: 12; V: TRBV5-1; CDR3: ASSTGQGNTEAF
J: TRBJ2-3; length: 17; V: TRBV7-7; CDR3: ASSAAGTSGSLGVGTQY
J: TRBJ1-5; length: 14; V: TRBV5-8; CDR3: ASSRFLGQGDQPQH
J: TRBJ2-7; length: 12; V: TRBV6-1; CDR3: ATSEQGSTYEQY
J: TRBJ1-1; length: 9; V: TRBV18; CDR3: ASSPSEEAF
J: TRBJ1-1; length: 12; V: TRBV19; CDR3: ASTRGLMNTEAF
J: TRBJ1-1; length: 11; V: TRBV18; CDR3: ASSQGGETEAF
J: TRBJ2-3; length: 12; V: TRBV6-6; CDR3: ASSYVGVTDTQY